What follows are 25 T cell receptor beta chains derived from one specimen sequenced in a study of response to subunit inactivated influenza vaccine. TCRdb redid the calling of the RT-PCR reads with MiXCR, one entry per CDR3 protein. The table records 500,000 to 550,000 distinct CDR3 sequences, around a quarter of them present only once. This sample also belongs to another study, concerning T cells expressing NK-cell markers. Per that paper: TCR beta cDNA was made by 5'RACE template switching with UMIs.

The sample consisted of CD4+ T cells sorted from PBMCs, taken approximately 13 days after vaccination. Receptors were obtained from a man between 45 and 60 years old who received an inactivated influenza vaccine.

The sample holds a few counts of this clonotype. J is TRBJ2-7 and V is TRBV28; D is unclear. The germline V gene encodes CDR1 MDHEN and CDR2 SYDVKM. V was clipped by 6 bases and J by 5 bases, with 11 bases between them. The CDR3 is 12 amino acids. The CDR3 spells CASSRRIHEQYF. The CDR3 DNA follows: TGTGCCAGCAGCCGACGGATCCACGAGCAGTACTTC. The complete variable domain, with remaining parts taken from reference TRBV28 and TRBJ2-7, reads DVKVTQSSRYLVKRTGEKVFLECVQDMDHENMFWYRQDPGLGLRLIYFSYDVKMKEKGDIPEGYSVSREKKERFSLILESASTNQTSMYLCASSRRIHEQYFGPGTRLTVT.

In its sample, this clonotype was seen a few times. The rearrangement joins TRBV5-1 to TRBJ2-3, with 9 bases matching TRBD2. This CDR3 region has 14 residues. Per germline, CDR1 SGHRS and CDR2 YFSETQ. Losses at the gene ends were 2 bases for V and 4 bases for J; bases not matched to a gene: 2. The CDR3 DNA sequence: TGCGCCAGCAGCTTTAGCGGGAGTGCAGATACGCAGTATTTT. Protein sequence: CASSFSGSADTQYF.

V and J are TRBV3-1 and TRBJ2-7; the D is unclear. Germline V gene data show CDR1 as LGHDT and CDR2 as YNNKEL (reference sequence). The CDR3 runs to 14 residues. V gave up 1 base and J gave up 0 bases, with 7 bases separating them. The CDR3 region has the DNA TGTGCCAGCAGCCAAGGCCAGGCCTCCTACGAGCAGTACTTC. The encoded protein is CASSQGQASYEQYF.

This clonotype was counted between two and nine times. The J gene is TRBJ2-1, the V gene TRBV7-9, with D possibly being TRBD1 (5 bases). This CDR3 comprises 16 residues. Trimming took off 6 bases at V and 5 bases at J, with 20 bases between the two ends. Germline CDR1 SEHNR, CDR2 FQNEAQ (reference sequence). The CDR3 protein is CASSVYTGWGHNEQFF. The CDR3 DNA follows: TGTGCCAGCAGTGTATACACAGGTTGGGGCCACAATGAGCAGTTCTTC. The whole variable domain, filled in from reference TRBV7-9 and TRBJ2-1, reads DTGVSQNPRHKITKRGQNVTFRCDPISEHNRLYWYRQTLGQGPEFLTYFQNEAQLEKSRLLSDRFSAERPKGSFSTLEIQRTEQGDSAMYLCASSVYTGWGHNEQFFGPGTRLTVL.

This clonotype showed up many times. V usage is TRBV12-3 or TRBV12-4 and J usage is TRBJ2-5, with 8 bases fitting TRBD2. CDR3 size: 13 residues. V shed 3 bases and J 5 bases; nucleotides not matched to a gene: 2. The CDR3 DNA reads as TGTGCCAGCAGTTTTTCGGGAGGGGAGACCCAGTACTTC. Amino acids: CASSFSGGETQYF.

The chain employs TRBV4-2 and TRBJ2-1; 12 bases match TRBD1. Per the germline V gene, CDR1 is LGHNA and CDR2 is YNFKEQ. With V trimmed by 8 bases and J by 6 bases, 8 bases remained unmatched. CDR3 size: 15 residues. CDR3 sequence (DNA): TGTGCCAGCGGGCCGGGACAGGGGGCATTCAATGAGCAGTTCTTC. Its protein product is CASGPGQGAFNEQFF.

V usage is TRBV28 and J usage is TRBJ2-5, with unresolved D. The germline CDR1 and CDR2 sequences are MDHEN and SYDVKM. V shed 4 bases and J shed 5 bases, with 8 bases lying between them. CDR3 size: 12 residues. CDR3 in amino acids: CASSSVVETQYF. CDR3 coding DNA: TGTGCCAGCAGTTCTGTTGTCGAGACCCAGTACTTC.

This clonotype was seen only a few times. V usage is TRBV10-3 and J usage is TRBJ2-1; D gene unclear. V was pared by 0 bases and J by 5 bases, with 8 bases between. This CDR3 contains 14 residues. Germline loops: CDR1 ENHRY, CDR2 SYGVKD. The CDR3 DNA sequence: TGTGCCATCAGTGAGTCGAAGGCTAACAATGAGCAGTTCTTC. Encoded protein: CAISESKANNEQFF.

V is TRBV12-3 or TRBV12-4 and J is TRBJ2-5; TRBD2 matches at 9 bases. The CDR3 is 15 amino acids. Unmatched junction bases numbered 9, after V lost 4 bases and J lost 6 bases. In DNA, the CDR3 is TGTGCCAGCAGTTCCTCCGGGACTAGCTTGAAGACCCAGTACTTC. It codes for CASSSSGTSLKTQYF.

This clonotype was detected a few times. The chain couples TRBV6-2 or TRBV6-3 to TRBJ1-5; perhaps TRBD1 as D (5 bases). V dropped 6 bases and J dropped 1 base, with 13 bases sitting between them. This CDR3 has 15 amino acids. Per germline, CDR1 MNHEY and CDR2 SVGEGT. The CDR3 DNA reads TGTGCCAGCAGGGAGCAGGGCTGGAGCAATCAGCCCCAGCATTTT. This encodes CASREQGWSNQPQHF.

The V call is TRBV27, the J call TRBJ2-7; D unresolved. Germline V gene sequence: CDR1 MNHEY, CDR2 SMNVEV (reference sequence). V was trimmed by 3 bases and J by 5 bases, leaving 8 bases between them. The CDR3 has 12 residues. CDR3 sequence reads: CASSLPENEQYF. In DNA, the CDR3 is TGTGCCAGCAGTTTGCCGGAAAACGAGCAGTACTTC.

The chain combines TRBV4-1 with TRBJ2-3; 13 bases are shared with TRBD2. CDR3 length: 17 amino acids. The germline V gene encodes CDR1 MGHRA and CDR2 YSYEKL. V shed 4 bases and J 6 bases; nucleotides not matched to a gene: 10. CDR3 loop: CASSPILAGGQGDTQYF. CDR3 coding DNA: TGCGCCAGCAGCCCTATACTAGCGGGGGGGCAGGGGGATACGCAGTATTTT.

The V gene is TRBV10-3, the J gene TRBJ1-1; perhaps TRBD1 as D (5 bases). CDR3 length equals 12 residues. Trimming cost V 4 bases and J 8 bases, with 11 bases left between them. The germline V gene has CDR1 ENHRY and CDR2 SYGVKD. CDR3 in amino acids: CAISAGGREAFF. The CDR3 DNA reads TGTGCCATCAGTGCTGGGGGGAGGGAAGCTTTCTTT.

This clonotype turned up a few times. This rearrangement joins TRBV11-2 to TRBJ2-3, with TRBD2 identical over 12 bases. V was pared by 4 bases and J by 6 bases, with 8 bases of the junction left unmatched. CDR1 is SGHAT and CDR2 is FQNNGV in the germline V gene. The CDR3 covers 16 residues. The DNA for the CDR3 is TGTGCCAGCAGCTCGGTACTAGCGGGGGGCAGGGATACGCAGTATTTT. Residues: CASSSVLAGGRDTQYF.

The V call is TRBV7-2, the J call TRBJ1-5; no definite D call. The germline V gene has CDR1 SGHTA and CDR2 FQGNSA. The V end lost 7 bases, the J end lost 0 bases, and 13 bases lay between the germline ends. The CDR3 consists of 15 residues. The CDR3 here is CASNLGSYSNQPQHF. The CDR3 DNA follows: TGTGCCAGCAACTTGGGGTCTTATAGCAATCAGCCCCAGCATTTT.

This chain joins TRBV7-8 and TRBJ2-1; D perhaps matches TRBD1 (6 bases). The V gene's germline CDR1 is SGHVS and CDR2 FQNEAQ. Deletions cut 4 bases from V and 7 bases from J, with 17 bases between. The CDR3 spans 15 residues. In nucleotides, the CDR3 is TGTGCCAGCAGCTCCCGACAGGCCCTGGGGAATGAGCAGTTCTTC. As protein: CASSSRQALGNEQFF.

This clonotype was found a few times. J is TRBJ2-1 and V is TRBV9; TRBD1 is a possible D gene (5 bases). V lost 3 bases and J lost 0, with 10 bases in between. This CDR3 has 15 amino acids. Germline-derived CDR1 and CDR2 are SGDLS and YYNGEE. CDR3 sequence (DNA): TGTGCCAGCAGCGCCACAGGTAGCTCCTACAATGAGCAGTTCTTC. Its protein is CASSATGSSYNEQFF.

This clonotype was detected a few times. The chain joins TRBV5-1 to TRBJ2-1, with a tentative D call TRBD2 (5 bases). The V gene's germline CDR1 is SGHRS and CDR2 YFSETQ. V gave up 5 bases and J gave up 5 bases, with 5 bases separating them. The CDR3 runs 11 residues. CDR3 amino acids: CASRRDNEQFF. CDR3 nucleotides: TGCGCCAGCAGGAGGGACAATGAGCAGTTCTTC.

The V and J genes are TRBV6-5 and TRBJ1-5, with unresolved D. The germline CDR1 and CDR2 sequences are MNHEY and SVGAGI. The CDR3 runs 15 residues. V lost 8 bases to trimming and J lost 0 bases, with 14 bases between them. This chain's CDR3 is CASRLQLYSNQPQHF. The CDR3 coding sequence is TGTGCCAGCCGTTTACAGCTCTATAGCAATCAGCCCCAGCATTTT.

This clonotype was detected only a few times. CDR3 protein: CASSFSAGTGYNEQFF. The DNA for the CDR3 is TGCGCCAGCAGCTTTAGTGCAGGGACAGGATACAATGAGCAGTTCTTC. The chain uses TRBV5-1 and TRBJ2-1; 8 positions match TRBD1. This CDR3 is 16 amino acids long. Germline V gene lookup returns CDR1 SGHRS and CDR2 YFSETQ. Trimming cost V 2 bases and J 4 bases; bases outside gene matches: 8.

This rearrangement joins TRBV5-4 to TRBJ2-2, with 11 positions matching TRBD2. Germline-derived CDR1 and CDR2 are SGHNT and YYREEE (reference sequence). The length of the CDR3 is 16 residues. With 4 bases clipped from V and 4 bases from J, the junction kept 6 bases outside the gene matches. This CDR3 is CASSLPTSGITGELFF. In DNA form, the CDR3 reads TGTGCCAGCAGCCTACCGACTAGCGGGATCACCGGGGAGCTGTTTTTT. The full variable domain, its missing parts supplied by reference TRBV5-4 and TRBJ2-2, is ETGVTQSPTHLIKTRGQQVTLRCSSQSGHNTVSWYQQALGQGPQFIFQYYREEENGRGNFPPRFSGLQFPNYSSELNVNALELDDSALYLCASSLPTSGITGELFFGEGSRLTVL.

This clonotype was recorded a few times. V is TRBV11-2 and J is TRBJ2-7, with D possibly matching TRBD1 (6 bases). CDR1 is SGHAT, CDR2 FQNNGV, per germline. V shed 5 bases and J shed 6 bases, with 11 bases lying between them. CDR3 size: 12 residues. CDR3 loop: CASSQQGTEQYF. The CDR3 DNA follows: TGTGCCAGCAGCCAACAGGGTACCGAGCAGTACTTC.

This clonotype was observed a few times. The chain employs TRBV6-1 and TRBJ2-5; D unclear. The V gene's germline CDR1 is MNHNS and CDR2 SASEGT. This CDR3 has 12 residues. Trimming stripped 9 bases from V and 1 base from J, with 9 bases between. This CDR3 reads CASVKSQETQYF. CDR3 sequence (DNA): TGTGCCAGTGTCAAGAGCCAAGAGACCCAGTACTTC.

This chain joins TRBV2 and TRBJ2-1; TRBD2 is a possible D gene (6 bases). With 8 bases removed from V and 9 bases from J, the gap between germline ends came to 17 bases. The CDR3 contains 13 residues. Germline V gene sequence: CDR1 SNHLY, CDR2 FYNNEI. This chain's CDR3 is CASHGGRGGEQFF. DNA for the CDR3: TGTGCCAGCCATGGAGGGCGCGGCGGTGAGCAGTTCTTC.

This clonotype was detected a few times. J is TRBJ1-1 and V is TRBV27; D is possibly TRBD1 (6 bases). Per the germline V gene, CDR1 is MNHEY and CDR2 is SMNVEV (reference sequence). V shed 1 base and J shed 12 bases, with 24 bases lying between them. The CDR3 sequence is 16 residues long. The CDR3 region is CASSLLSGSTTGRTFF. The CDR3, as DNA: TGTGCCAGCAGTTTATTAAGCGGGTCGACCACAGGGAGAACTTTCTTT.